One sample yielded the 31 T cell receptor beta chains listed below, sequenced in a study of T cell responses to AZD1222 COVID-19 vaccine. Measured with immunoSEQ multiplex PCR; TCRdb has only the in-frame clones, and not every one. The repertoire holds 100,000 or so clones, with roughly 90% as singletons. The sample here was peripheral blood, taken on day 0 of AZD1222 vaccination. These receptors were obtained from an adult in good health.

V is TRBV6-5 and J is TRBJ1-2; D is unclear. Trimming cost V 5 bases and J 2 bases, with 9 bases left between them. Germline-derived CDR1 and CDR2 are MNHEY and SVGAGI. The CDR3 covers 13 residues. The CDR3 spells CASSQDGNYGYTF. DNA for the CDR3: TGTGCCAGCAGTCAGGACGGCAACTATGGCTACACCTTC.

The chain recombines TRBV11-2 with TRBJ1-2; 9 nucleotides align to TRBD1. CDR1 is SGHAT, CDR2 FQNNGV, per germline. The CDR3 spans 17 residues. After removal of 4 bases from V and 1 base from J, the junction contained 10 bases not matched to a gene. The CDR3 loop reads CASSSDRGRIYNYGYTF. In DNA, the CDR3 is TGTGCCAGCAGCTCCGACAGGGGGAGGATTTATAACTATGGCTACACCTTC.

This clone occurred once. This sequence joins TRBV2 and TRBJ1-5, with a tentative D call TRBD1 (6 bases). This CDR3 has 14 residues. V was pared by 7 bases and J by 4 bases, with 14 bases between. Looked up from germline, CDR1 is SNHLY and CDR2 is FYNNEI. This chain's CDR3 is CASNVAGANQPQHF. CDR3 DNA: TGTGCCAGCAACGTCGCAGGGGCAAATCAGCCCCAGCATTTT.

The rearrangement uses TRBV7-8 and TRBJ1-1, with 7 bases lining up with TRBD1. The CDR3 has 14 residues. The V gene's germline CDR1 is SGHVS and CDR2 FQNEAQ. The junction had 3 bases not matched to a gene; V was cut back by 0 bases and J by 5 bases. This CDR3 reads CASSLALQGTEAFF. The CDR3 DNA reads TGTGCCAGCAGCTTAGCGCTACAGGGGACTGAAGCTTTCTTT.

This sequence joins TRBV13 and TRBJ1-2, with TRBD1 identical over 7 bases. CDR3 length: 14 amino acids. V shed 8 bases and J 6 bases; nucleotides not matched to a gene: 12. Germline V lookup: CDR1 PRHDT, CDR2 FYEKMQ (reference sequence). The CDR3 DNA sequence: TGTGCCAGCGGTCTACGAACCGGGACAGATGGCTACACCTTC. This translates into CASGLRTGTDGYTF.

The chain has TRBV21-1 and TRBJ2-7; the table gives TRBD1 as D, unverified against the DNA. TRBV21-1 is a documented pseudogene. The CDR3 consists of 16 residues. This CDR3 reads CASSKSRTEGLYEQYF. CDR3 DNA sequence: TGTGCCAGCAGCAAAAGCAGGACAGAGGGGTTATACGAGCAGTACTTC.

This chain links TRBV19 with TRBJ1-5; D ambiguous. V lost 4 bases to trimming and J lost 3 bases, with 7 bases between them. Germline CDR1 LNHDA, CDR2 SQIVND (reference sequence). The CDR3 spans 13 residues. The CDR3 reads CASSNVVNQPQHF. The CDR3, as DNA: TGTGCCAGTAGTAACGTGGTCAATCAGCCCCAGCATTTT.

The rearrangement links TRBV7-3 to TRBJ1-2; TRBD1 matches at 7 bases. V was clipped by 5 bases and J by 5 bases; unmatched bases: 8. Germline lookup yields CDR1 SGHTA and CDR2 FQGTGA. This CDR3 spans 14 amino acids. CDR3: CASSATGSSYGYTF. The CDR3 DNA follows: TGTGCCAGCAGCGCGACAGGGTCTTCGTATGGCTACACCTTC.

The chain has TRBV20-1 and TRBJ2-3; 12 positions match TRBD2. Germline values: CDR1 DFQATT, CDR2 SNEGSKA (reference sequence). CDR3 size: 16 residues. Unmatched junction bases numbered 6, after V lost 3 bases and J lost 2 bases. CDR3 residues: CSASSRLAGDTDTQYF. The CDR3 coding sequence is TGCAGTGCTAGTTCCCGACTAGCGGGGGACACAGATACGCAGTATTTT.

V is TRBV28 and J is TRBJ2-7, with TRBD1 matching 7 bases. Per germline, CDR1 MDHEN and CDR2 SYDVKM. The CDR3 totals 17 residues. V dropped 5 bases and J dropped 2; count of bases not matched to a gene: 15. CDR3 amino acids: CASSPGGGGQGPYEQYF. CDR3 coding DNA: TGTGCCAGCAGTCCAGGGGGTGGGGGCCAGGGCCCCTACGAGCAGTACTTC.

The chain is built from TRBV20-1 and TRBJ1-6; D not resolved. In germline, CDR1 is DFQATT, CDR2 SNEGSKA (reference sequence). The V end was cut by 3 bases, the J end by 5 bases, with 11 bases between. CDR3 length: 14 residues. The CDR3 loop is CSASGRENNSPLHF. Written as DNA, the CDR3 is TGCAGTGCTAGTGGAAGGGAGAATAATTCACCCCTCCACTTT.

The chain carries TRBV3-1 (or the pseudogene TRBV3-2) and TRBJ1-5, with TRBD1 matching 8 bases. CDR1 LGHDT and CDR2 YNNKEL come from the germline V gene (reference sequence). This CDR3 is built from 15 residues. The trim removed 2 bases at V and 4 bases at J, leaving 4 bases unmatched. This CDR3 is CASSQTGQGNQPQHF. The CDR3 DNA reads TGTGCCAGCAGCCAAACTGGACAGGGAAATCAGCCCCAGCATTTT.

The chain carries TRBV3-1 (or the pseudogene TRBV3-2) and TRBJ1-2; maybe TRBD1 (6 bases). This CDR3 region has 16 residues. V gave up 5 bases and J gave up 3 bases, with 19 bases separating them. The V gene's germline CDR1 is LGHDT and CDR2 YNNKEL (reference sequence). CDR3 protein: CASSSTVTGPYYGYTF. The CDR3 bases are TGTGCCAGCAGCTCGACGGTAACAGGGCCCTACTATGGCTACACCTTC.

J is TRBJ2-2 and V is TRBV11-3; D uncertain. The germline V gene encodes CDR1 SGHNT and CDR2 YENEEA. The CDR3 has 14 amino acids. V shed 0 bases and J shed 7 bases, with 9 bases lying between them. The CDR3 is CASSLEGIGGELFF. The CDR3 DNA reads TGTGCCAGCAGCTTAGAAGGGATTGGCGGGGAGCTGTTTTTT.

The gene calls are TRBV7-3 and TRBJ1-1; D call uncertain. The germline V gene encodes CDR1 SGHTA and CDR2 FQGTGA. Between the trimmed V and J ends, which lost 5 bases and 2 bases, there was a span of 9 bases. This CDR3 is built from 13 residues. CDR3 sequence reads: CASSPQANTEAFF. The CDR3 DNA reads TGTGCCAGCAGCCCTCAGGCTAACACTGAAGCTTTCTTT.

This sequence joins TRBV4-2 and TRBJ2-5; 10 nucleotides align to TRBD1. The CDR3 loop spans 18 amino acids. Germline V lookup: CDR1 LGHNA, CDR2 YNFKEQ. The ends lost 4 bases at V and 2 bases at J; junction bases unmatched: 13. CDR3 sequence (DNA): TGTGCCAGCAGCCCGAATGTGGGGGACAGGGGCTTTCAAGAGACCCAGTACTTC. It yields the protein CASSPNVGDRGFQETQYF.

The gene calls are TRBV4-1 and TRBJ2-1; 9 nucleotides match TRBD2. CDR1 and CDR2 (germline): MGHRA, YSYEKL. This CDR3 contains 18 residues. V shed 3 bases and J 6 bases; nucleotides not matched to a gene: 15. CDR3 residues: CASSHGGILAGDSNEQFF. The CDR3, as DNA: TGCGCCAGCAGCCACGGTGGGATATTAGCGGGGGACTCCAATGAGCAGTTCTTC.

The V call is TRBV10-3, the J call TRBJ1-5; D uncertain. The CDR3 is 13 residues long. V lost 2 bases and J lost 1, with 3 bases in between. Per germline, CDR1 ENHRY and CDR2 SYGVKD. As DNA, the CDR3 is TGTGCCATCAGTGAGAACAGCAATCAGCCCCAGCATTTT. Its protein is CAISENSNQPQHF.

The genes are TRBV4-1 and TRBJ2-7, with 8 nucleotides matching TRBD2. This CDR3 has 15 residues. Unmatched junction bases numbered 8, after V lost 4 bases and J lost 3 bases. Germline-derived CDR1 and CDR2 are MGHRA and YSYEKL. DNA for the CDR3: TGCGCCAGCAGCCTTAATAGCGGGGAACACTACGAGCAGTACTTC. Translating it yields CASSLNSGEHYEQYF.

The chain uses TRBV19 and TRBJ1-2; D may be TRBD1 (6 bases). The CDR3 extends over 16 amino acids. V was shortened by 6 bases and J by 0 bases, with 17 bases between the two germline ends. Germline V gene sequence: CDR1 LNHDA, CDR2 SQIVND (reference sequence). The CDR3 DNA reads TGTGCCAGTAGCCAACAGGGAGGGGGATCTAACTATGGCTACACCTTC. Protein sequence: CASSQQGGGSNYGYTF.

V usage is TRBV29-1 and J usage is TRBJ1-1; maybe TRBD1 (6 bases). Trimming left V 4 bases short and J 2 bases short, with 11 bases between. Germline assignment: CDR1 SQVTM and CDR2 ANQGSEA. The CDR3 totals 13 residues. This CDR3 reads CSVVAQGNTEAFF. Written as DNA, the CDR3 is TGCAGCGTTGTTGCACAGGGCAACACTGAAGCTTTCTTT.

The V call is TRBV7-2, the J call TRBJ1-2, with D perhaps matching TRBD1 (5 bases). V was cut by 3 bases and J by 2 bases, with 19 bases left in between. Germline V gives CDR1 SGHTA, CDR2 FQGNSA. The CDR3 is made up of 17 amino acids. The CDR3 DNA follows: TGTGCCAGCAGCTTGGTTTTTCGCCAGGGCGAGAACTATGGCTACACCTTC. Protein: CASSLVFRQGENYGYTF.

The V gene is TRBV6-5, the J gene TRBJ1-3; no clear D. Germline CDR1 MNHEY, CDR2 SVGAGI. The V end lost 0 bases, the J end lost 0 bases, and 6 bases lay between the germline ends. The CDR3 spans 15 residues. CDR3 residues: CASSYSTNSGNTIYF. CDR3 nucleotide sequence: TGTGCCAGCAGTTACTCGACCAACTCTGGAAACACCATATATTTT.

The chain recombines TRBV2 with TRBJ1-3; possibly TRBD1 for D (5 bases). The germline V gene encodes CDR1 SNHLY and CDR2 FYNNEI. V lost 2 bases and J 4 bases, leaving 12 bases between the germline ends. This CDR3 comprises 15 residues. CDR3 sequence reads: CASSETGPPGNTIYF. CDR3 nucleotide sequence: TGTGCCAGCAGTGAAACGGGACCCCCAGGAAACACCATATATTTT. The complete variable domain, with remaining parts taken from reference TRBV2 and TRBJ1-3, reads EPEVTQTPSHQVTQMGQEVILRCVPISNHLYFYWYRQILGQKVEFLVSFYNNEISEKSEIFDDQFSVERPDGSNFTLKIRSTKLEDSAMYFCASSETGPPGNTIYFGEGSWLTVV.

V is TRBV9 and J is TRBJ2-3; 12 bases are a match to TRBD2. The germline V gene has CDR1 SGDLS and CDR2 YYNGEE. Unmatched junction bases numbered 17, after V lost 4 bases and J lost 2 bases. CDR3 length: 20 residues. CDR3: CASSSLLAGGALPTTDTQYF. CDR3 sequence (DNA): TGTGCCAGCAGCTCTTTGCTAGCGGGGGGGGCCCTCCCCACCACAGATACGCAGTATTTT.

V usage is TRBV15 and J usage is TRBJ2-7; possibly TRBD1 for D (5 bases). Looked up from germline, CDR1 is LNHNV and CDR2 is YYDKDF (reference sequence). Trimming took 1 base from V and 5 from J, leaving 12 bases between them. This CDR3 has 14 residues. The CDR3: CATSRVRGLDEQYF. The CDR3 DNA is TGTGCCACCAGCAGAGTTAGGGGTTTGGACGAGCAGTACTTC.

J is TRBJ1-3 and V is TRBV7-3; D is perhaps TRBD1 (5 bases). V lost 2 bases and J lost 0, with 11 bases in between. The CDR3 covers 16 residues. CDR1 SGHTA and CDR2 FQGTGA come from the germline V gene. This CDR3 reads CASSLGAAGSGNTIYF. DNA of the CDR3: TGTGCCAGCAGCTTAGGGGCCGCAGGCTCTGGAAACACCATATATTTT.

The gene calls are TRBV27 and TRBJ2-7; possible D gene TRBD1, 6 bases. The CDR3 spans 16 residues. The V end was cut by 6 bases, the J end by 4 bases, with 22 bases between. CDR1 and CDR2 from the germline V gene are MNHEY and SMNVEV (reference sequence). CDR3 coding DNA: TGTGCCAGCAGGCCAGGGGCGACAGGAAGGGGGTACGAGCAGTACTTC. Protein sequence: CASRPGATGRGYEQYF.

The rearrangement uses TRBV9 and TRBJ1-2; D might be TRBD1 (5 bases). Per germline, CDR1 SGDLS and CDR2 YYNGEE. Trimming shortened V by 4 bases and J by 2 bases, and 27 bases separated the two germline ends. The CDR3 is made up of 19 amino acids. The CDR3 here is CASSYQAGSGTFTNYGYTF. CDR3 sequence (DNA): TGTGCCAGCAGCTATCAAGCAGGGTCAGGAACCTTTACAAACTATGGCTACACCTTC. The entire variable domain, with the rest obtained from reference TRBV9 and TRBJ1-2, is as follows: DSGVTQTPKHLITATGQRVTLRCSPRSGDLSVYWYQQSLDQGLQFLIQYYNGEERAKGNILERFSAQQFPDLHSELNLSSLELGDSALYFCASSYQAGSGTFTNYGYTFGSGTRLTVV.

The gene calls are TRBV19 and TRBJ1-5, with D perhaps matching TRBD1 (5 bases). Per germline, CDR1 LNHDA and CDR2 SQIVND (reference sequence). The CDR3 sequence is 13 residues long. V was clipped by 5 bases and J by 4 bases, with 9 bases between them. The CDR3 coding sequence is TGTGCCAGTAGTTTTGGGGGAAATCAGCCCCAGCATTTT. Amino acid sequence: CASSFGGNQPQHF.

The V gene is TRBV5-1, the J gene TRBJ2-2; perhaps TRBD2 as D (5 bases). CDR3 length equals 15 residues. Germline CDR1 reads SGHRS; CDR2 reads YFSETQ. The germline V and J ends were trimmed by 0 bases and 1 base, with 7 bases remaining between them. For the CDR3, the DNA is TGCGCCAGCAGCTTGGCAGAGGGGAACACCGGGGAGCTGTTTTTT. Its protein product is CASSLAEGNTGELFF.